Listed here are 18 T cell receptor beta chains from one sample, sequenced in a study of blood T cell repertoires in COVID-19. Repertoires were generated with immunoSEQ multiplex PCR, while TCRdb's copy carries only in-frame clones and drops some. This table holds 85,000 to 120,000 clones, around 84% found once. The source material was peripheral blood. The receptor set was obtained from a human donor in a cohort sampled during active COVID-19.

The J gene is TRBJ2-1, the V gene TRBV18; D remains ambiguous. Germline V gene data show CDR1 as KGHSH and CDR2 as LQKENI. The CDR3 is made up of 15 amino acids. Trimming took off 0 bases at V and 5 bases at J, with 11 bases between the two ends. Written as DNA, the CDR3 is TGTGCCAGCTCACCACCGGGCGTTTGGGACAATGAGCAGTTCTTC. Translated, it gives CASSPPGVWDNEQFF. Based on the CDR3 plus reference TRBV18 and TRBJ2-1, the full variable domain is NAGVMQNPRHLVRRRGQEARLRCSPMKGHSHVYWYRQLPEEGLKFMVYLQKENIIDESGMPKERFSAEFPKEGPSILRIQQVVRGDSAAYFCASSPPGVWDNEQFFGPGTRLTVL.

This chain joins TRBV2 and TRBJ1-4, with D tentatively TRBD1 (6 bases). With 6 bases removed from V and 4 bases from J, the gap between germline ends came to 9 bases. The CDR3 has 13 amino acids. Germline loops: CDR1 SNHLY, CDR2 FYNNEI. This CDR3 is CASRRGGNEKLFF. DNA of the CDR3: TGTGCCAGCAGGAGGGGGGGTAATGAAAAACTGTTTTTT. The variable domain in full, with the rest retrieved from reference TRBV2 and TRBJ1-4, is EPEVTQTPSHQVTQMGQEVILRCVPISNHLYFYWYRQILGQKVEFLVSFYNNEISEKSEIFDDQFSVERPDGSNFTLKIRSTKLEDSAMYFCASRRGGNEKLFFGSGTQLSVL.

The chain has TRBV10-3 and TRBJ2-5, with a weak D call TRBD1 (6 bases). The CDR3 has 13 amino acids. Germline V gene data show CDR1 as ENHRY and CDR2 as SYGVKD. V was clipped by 4 bases and J by 1 base, with 7 bases between them. CDR3 nucleotides: TGTGCCATCAGTGGGGGGCTCCAAGAGACCCAGTACTTC. Encoded protein: CAISGGLQETQYF.

This chain connects TRBV19 to TRBJ1-2, with 9 bases identical to TRBD1. This CDR3 has 15 residues. V was pared by 5 bases and J by 6 bases, with 10 bases of the junction left unmatched. The germline V gene has CDR1 LNHDA and CDR2 SQIVND (reference sequence). CDR3 nucleotides: TGTGCCAGTAGTGCCAGGGGACAGGGTGTTGATGGCTACACCTTC. It yields the protein CASSARGQGVDGYTF.

The chain employs TRBV7-3 and TRBJ2-1, with 14 bases that match TRBD2. The germline V gene encodes CDR1 SGHTA and CDR2 FQGTGA. The J segment lost 12 bases and the V segment lost 5 bases, leaving 6 bases of the junction unmatched. This CDR3 has 14 residues. The CDR3 here is CASSPVGLAGVQFF. The DNA for the CDR3 is TGTGCCAGCAGCCCAGTGGGACTAGCGGGAGTGCAGTTCTTC.

Only a few counts were recorded for this clone. The J gene is TRBJ1-3, the V gene TRBV6-2 or TRBV6-3; D uncertain. The germline CDR1 and CDR2 sequences are MNHEY and SVGEGT. Trimming took off 6 bases at V and 0 bases at J, with 12 bases between the two ends. The CDR3 is 15 amino acids. The CDR3 nucleotides read TGTGCCAGCAGCCGCGGACTGAACTCTGGAAACACCATATATTTT. It encodes CASSRGLNSGNTIYF.

V and J are TRBV7-2 and TRBJ1-5; D is undetermined. Germline V gives CDR1 SGHTA, CDR2 FQGNSA. This CDR3 is 15 amino acids long. The ends were cut back, 3 bases at V and 4 bases at J, with 13 bases in the middle. The CDR3 DNA reads TGTGCCAGCAGCTTCTCCTCACCGAGGAATCAGCCCCAGCATTTT. Protein product: CASSFSSPRNQPQHF.

The rearrangement joins TRBV6-6 to TRBJ2-5, with D hard to call. Trimming removed 7 bases from V and 5 bases from J, with 17 bases in between. This CDR3 spans 14 amino acids. The germline CDR1 and CDR2 sequences are MNHNY and SVGAGI (reference sequence). CDR3 sequence: CASTPTQPVETQYF. CDR3 coding DNA: TGTGCCAGCACACCGACTCAGCCGGTGGAGACCCAGTACTTC.

Turning to this clone: Other nucleotide sequences from this sample produce the same CDR3. The chain carries TRBV10-3 and TRBJ1-2; D ambiguous. The V gene lost 3 bases and the J gene lost 4 bases, with 12 bases spanning the gap. This CDR3 is 14 amino acids long. In germline, CDR1 is ENHRY, CDR2 SYGVKD. This CDR3 reads CAISEPLPSYGYTF. CDR3 coding DNA: TGTGCCATCAGTGAACCCCTACCTAGCTATGGCTACACCTTC.

The chain combines TRBV5-6 with TRBJ2-3; D possibly corresponds to TRBD2 (5 bases). CDR1 and CDR2 (germline): SGHDT, YYEEEE. CDR3 length: 12 amino acids. The germline V and J ends were trimmed by 4 bases and 7 bases, with 10 bases remaining between them. For the CDR3, the DNA is TGTGCCAGCAGCGTCGGACTGAATACGCAGTATTTT. This codes for CASSVGLNTQYF.

This clone was found a few times. The genes are TRBV7-9 and TRBJ2-7; 12 bases align to TRBD2. The length of the CDR3 is 19 residues. Germline values: CDR1 SEHNR, CDR2 FQNEAQ (reference sequence). V lost 2 bases and J lost 7; bases outside the gene matches: 18. This CDR3 reads CASSLLSGLAGPLVGEQYF. In DNA form, the CDR3 reads TGTGCCAGCAGCTTACTAAGTGGACTAGCGGGGCCACTAGTCGGGGAGCAGTACTTC.

This clone came up once. The chain carries TRBV12-5 and TRBJ2-5, with 10 bases fitting TRBD2. Germline-derived CDR1 and CDR2 are LGHNT and FRNRAP. Trimming at V came to 3 bases and at J to 3 bases, leaving 10 bases not matched to a gene. The CDR3 is made up of 17 amino acids. The CDR3 loop is CASGFALAGPVKETQYF. In DNA form, the CDR3 reads TGTGCTAGTGGTTTCGCACTAGCGGGGCCAGTGAAAGAGACCCAGTACTTC.

The rearrangement uses TRBV19 and TRBJ1-5, with 9 bases matching TRBD1. The CDR3 loop spans 14 amino acids. V shed 6 bases and J 7 bases; nucleotides not matched to a gene: 7. Germline-derived CDR1 and CDR2 are LNHDA and SQIVND (reference sequence). The CDR3 DNA is TGTGCCAGTAGAGAACAGGGGGCAAAACAGCCCCAGCATTTT. Its protein is CASREQGAKQPQHF.

J is TRBJ1-2 and V is TRBV12-3 or TRBV12-4; maybe TRBD1 (6 bases). V lost 6 bases and J lost 7, with 15 bases in between. The CDR3 runs 13 residues. The CDR3 reads CASSPESGVGYTF. The DNA of the CDR3 is TGTGCCAGCAGCCCCGAGTCAGGGGTTGGCTACACCTTC.

V and J are TRBV4-1 and TRBJ1-1; TRBD1 might be the D (5 bases). Between the trimmed V and J ends, which lost 1 base and 3 bases, there was a span of 12 bases. Germline CDR1 MGHRA, CDR2 YSYEKL. This CDR3 has 15 amino acids. CDR3 sequence: CASSQGTRGDTEAFF. The CDR3 region has the DNA TGCGCCAGCAGCCAAGGGACCCGGGGGGACACTGAAGCTTTCTTT.

A single count supports this clone. The rearrangement links TRBV30 to TRBJ1-5; possible D gene TRBD1, 5 bases. Germline CDR1 and CDR2: GTSNPN and SVGIG (reference sequence). Trimming stripped 7 bases from V and 1 base from J, with 23 bases between. CDR3 length: 17 amino acids. This chain's CDR3 is CAFWGGKRTLSNQPQHF. DNA for the CDR3: TGTGCCTTCTGGGGGGGGAAGAGAACGTTGAGCAATCAGCCCCAGCATTTT. The complete variable domain, with remaining parts taken from reference TRBV30 and TRBJ1-5, reads SQTIHQWPATLVQPVGSPLSLECTVEGTSNPNLYWYRQAAGRGLQLLFYSVGIGQISSEVPQNLSASRPQDRQFILSSKKLLLSDSGFYLCAFWGGKRTLSNQPQHFGDGTRLSIL.

The V gene is TRBV13, the J gene TRBJ2-7; TRBD2 matches 10 bases. CDR1 and CDR2 from the germline V gene are PRHDT and FYEKMQ (reference sequence). V lost 1 base and J lost 2; bases outside the gene matches: 8. CDR3 length: 17 amino acids. CDR3 protein: CASSLEARAGGPYEQYF. Written as DNA, the CDR3 is TGTGCCAGCAGCTTAGAGGCACGAGCGGGGGGGCCCTACGAGCAGTACTTC.

The rearrangement links TRBV6-4 to TRBJ2-7; a possible D gene is TRBD1 (6 bases). The CDR3 loop spans 13 amino acids. Germline V CDR1 and CDR2: MRHNA, SNTAGT. V was shortened by 6 bases and J by 4 bases, with 13 bases between the two germline ends. The CDR3 sequence: CASSKEGGYEQYF. In DNA, the CDR3 is TGTGCCAGCAGCAAAGAAGGGGGATACGAGCAGTACTTC.